What follows are 25 T cell receptor beta chains derived from one specimen sequenced in a study of blood T cell repertoires in COVID-19. Measured with immunoSEQ multiplex PCR; TCRdb has only the in-frame clones, and not every one. Found here are about 80,000 clones, around 69% of them singletons; the top ten hold about 15%. Input material: peripheral blood. These receptors were obtained from an older man with active or convalescent COVID-19.

The chain uses TRBV20-1 and TRBJ2-1; D may be TRBD2 (7 bases). Germline values: CDR1 DFQATT, CDR2 SNEGSKA (reference sequence). The CDR3 length is 16 residues. Trimming took 3 bases from V and 4 from J, leaving 19 bases between them. The CDR3 DNA reads TGCAGTGCTAGTAAAGGTCGGGGGGCAAGGTACAATGAGCAGTTCTTC. Translation: CSASKGRGARYNEQFF.

This clone has a single count. This chain connects TRBV19 to TRBJ1-4; D perhaps matches TRBD1 (6 bases). The CDR3 loop spans 13 amino acids. The germline gives CDR1 LNHDA, CDR2 SQIVND (reference sequence). Trimming took 8 bases from V and 1 from J, leaving 8 bases between them. CDR3 amino acids: CASQDRTNEKLFF. The DNA for the CDR3 is TGTGCCAGTCAGGACAGAACTAATGAAAAACTGTTTTTT.

V gene TRBV25-1 combines with J gene TRBJ2-3; TRBD2 matches at 10 bases. The J segment lost 6 bases and the V segment lost 5 bases, leaving 5 bases of the junction unmatched. CDR3 length: 14 residues. Germline CDR1 is MGHDK and CDR2 is SYGVNS. CDR3 nucleotides: TGTGCCAGCAGTCAGCGGGGGGGTGTCGATACGCAGTATTTT. It encodes CASSQRGGVDTQYF. The entire variable domain, with the rest obtained from reference TRBV25-1 and TRBJ2-3, is as follows: EADIYQTPRYLVIGTGKKITLECSQTMGHDKMYWYQQDPGMELHLIHYSYGVNSTEKGDLSSESTVSRIRTEHFPLTLESARPSHTSQYLCASSQRGGVDTQYFGPGTRLTVL.

CDR3 sequence reads: CASSRGGSEQYF. The DNA for the CDR3 is TGTGCCAGCAGCCGGGGGGGGAGCGAGCAGTACTTC. The chain recombines TRBV11-3 with TRBJ2-7; 8 bases are shared with TRBD2. In germline, CDR1 is SGHNT, CDR2 YENEEA. V was clipped by 5 bases and J by 6 bases; unmatched bases: 3. The CDR3 runs 12 residues.

Points on this clone: The limits of the CDR3 on the DNA are not certain, so only TCRdb's listed CDR3 is given. This chain uses TRBV28 with TRBJ1-2. Germline assignment: CDR1 MDHEN and CDR2 SYDVKM. The CDR3 length is 14 residues, termini included. The CDR3 spells CASSLGMGDYGYTF.

The V gene is TRBV3-1 (or the pseudogene TRBV3-2), the J gene TRBJ2-6, with 7 bases that match TRBD1. Germline CDR1 LGHDT, CDR2 YNNKEL (reference sequence). The CDR3 covers 19 residues. Losses at the gene ends were 4 bases for V and 0 bases for J; bases not matched to a gene: 12. CDR3 nucleotide sequence: TGTGCCAGCAGCCCGCAGACAGGGACCTCTAGCTCTGGGGCCAACGTCCTGACTTTC. Protein: CASSPQTGTSSSGANVLTF.

The V call is TRBV19, the J call TRBJ2-6, with D possibly TRBD1 on 6 matching bases. CDR3 size: 16 residues. V lost 10 bases and J 0 bases, leaving 16 bases between the germline ends. Germline V gene lookup returns CDR1 LNHDA and CDR2 SQIVND (reference sequence). CDR3 sequence reads: CATGAGASSGANVLTF. The CDR3 DNA reads TGTGCCACCGGGGCAGGGGCCAGCTCTGGGGCCAACGTCCTGACTTTC.

The V and J genes are TRBV11-3 and TRBJ1-1; 7 nucleotides line up with TRBD1. From germline, CDR1 is SGHNT and CDR2 YENEEA. J gave up 2 bases and V 2 bases, and 2 bases lay outside the gene matches. The CDR3 is 14 amino acids. CDR3 region: CASSLRDRNTEAFF. CDR3 nucleotide sequence: TGTGCCAGCAGCTTACGGGACAGAAACACTGAAGCTTTCTTT.

V is TRBV18 and J is TRBJ2-3, with 12 positions matching TRBD1. Per the germline V gene, CDR1 is KGHSH and CDR2 is LQKENI. This CDR3 contains 17 residues. V lost 6 bases, J lost 2 bases, and 9 bases stayed unmatched. The CDR3 nucleotides are TGTGCCAGCTCTTCTTTCCCGGGACAGGGGGCCACAGATACGCAGTATTTT. Its translation is CASSSFPGQGATDTQYF.

CDR3 DNA: TGTGCCTGGAGTGGTGCCGGGACAGGGGGCACACAGCCCCAGCATTTT. Protein sequence: CAWSGAGTGGTQPQHF. The chain couples TRBV30 to TRBJ1-5, with 12 bases lining up with TRBD1. Germline V CDR1 and CDR2: GTSNPN, SVGIG (reference sequence). The CDR3 sequence is 16 residues long. V gave up 1 base and J gave up 7 bases; unmatched junction bases: 8.

The V and J genes are TRBV28 and TRBJ2-1; 8 positions match TRBD2. There are 15 residues in the CDR3. V lost 7 bases to trimming and J lost 4 bases; unmatched junction nucleotides: 9. Germline CDR1 reads MDHEN; CDR2 reads SYDVKM. The CDR3 sequence: CASIYSGGMYNEQFF. The CDR3 DNA reads TGTGCCAGCATCTACTCGGGGGGGATGTACAATGAGCAGTTCTTC.

This clone showed up just a few times. V and J are TRBV30 and TRBJ2-5; D gene ambiguous. In germline, CDR1 is GTSNPN, CDR2 SVGIG (reference sequence). The CDR3 consists of 12 residues. The germline V and J ends were trimmed by 1 base and 4 bases, with 7 bases remaining between them. CDR3: CAWSGSGETQYF. For the CDR3, the DNA is TGTGCCTGGAGTGGGTCGGGAGAGACCCAGTACTTC.

This chain joins TRBV4-1 and TRBJ2-3, with 9 bases fitting TRBD2. This CDR3 spans 16 amino acids. Germline V lookup: CDR1 MGHRA, CDR2 YSYEKL. With V trimmed by 0 bases and J by 8 bases, 9 bases remained unmatched. The CDR3, as DNA: TGCGCCAGCAGCCAAGAACCGGGCGGGGGGGCCTCTACGCAGTATTTT. Protein product: CASSQEPGGGASTQYF.

This chain connects TRBV7-9 to TRBJ2-5; 7 positions agree with TRBD1. CDR3 length equals 13 residues. The trim removed 5 bases at V and 4 bases at J, leaving 4 bases unmatched. Germline V gene lookup returns CDR1 SEHNR and CDR2 FQNEAQ (reference sequence). For the CDR3, the DNA is TGTGCCAGCAGCAGAACAGGGGTAGAGACCCAGTACTTC. Translation gives CASSRTGVETQYF.

The V call is TRBV3-1 (or the pseudogene TRBV3-2), the J call TRBJ1-2, with 9 bases matching TRBD1. The CDR3 loop spans 16 amino acids. Germline CDR1 LGHDT, CDR2 YNNKEL (reference sequence). Trimming removed 2 bases from V and 7 bases from J; junction bases left unmatched: 11. The CDR3 sequence is CASSQPLGQGGAGYTF. The CDR3 region has the DNA TGTGCCAGCAGCCAACCCCTGGGACAGGGAGGAGCTGGCTACACCTTC.

The chain has TRBV6-5 and TRBJ1-2, with 9 bases lining up with TRBD1. Germline V gives CDR1 MNHEY, CDR2 SVGAGI. CDR3 length equals 13 residues. V shed 5 bases and J 4 bases; nucleotides not matched to a gene: 2. The CDR3 loop is CASSKQGAYGYTF. For the CDR3, the DNA is TGTGCCAGCAGTAAACAGGGGGCCTATGGCTACACCTTC.

The chain links TRBV7-6 to TRBJ1-6, with 7 positions matching TRBD1. From germline, CDR1 is SGHVS and CDR2 FNYEAQ. The CDR3 has 21 residues. After removal of 5 bases from V and 0 bases from J, the junction contained 19 bases not matched to a gene. CDR3 in DNA: TGTGCCAGCAGCCTCACAGGCGGGGGGACAGACTTGAGCTCCTATAATTCACCCCTCCACTTT. This translates into CASSLTGGGTDLSSYNSPLHF.

This clone was counted once. The V call is TRBV19, the J call TRBJ2-7, with D perhaps TRBD1 (5 bases). In germline, CDR1 is LNHDA, CDR2 SQIVND (reference sequence). This CDR3 is built from 13 residues. V dropped 5 bases and J dropped 6 bases, with 14 bases sitting between them. The CDR3 region has the DNA TGTGCCAGTAGTTCCTTGGCCCAGGGCGAGCAGTACTTC. It is translated as CASSSLAQGEQYF.

This rearrangement joins TRBV7-2 to TRBJ2-5; 9 positions match TRBD1. The CDR3 totals 15 residues. Germline CDR1 reads SGHTA; CDR2 reads FQGNSA. After removal of 5 bases from V and 1 base from J, the junction contained 5 bases not matched to a gene. The CDR3 region has the DNA TGTGCCAGCAGCGAACCGGGACAGGGCCAAGAGACCCAGTACTTC. It specifies CASSEPGQGQETQYF.

J is TRBJ1-1 and V is TRBV5-1; maybe TRBD1 (5 bases). V dropped 2 bases and J dropped 0 bases, with 11 bases sitting between them. Germline lookup yields CDR1 SGHRS and CDR2 YFSETQ. The CDR3 contains 15 residues. CDR3 loop: CASSFDGGVNTEAFF. CDR3 sequence (DNA): TGCGCCAGCAGCTTCGATGGGGGGGTGAACACTGAAGCTTTCTTT.

The chain has TRBV11-2 and TRBJ1-3; D gene ambiguous. V lost 2 bases and J 4 bases, leaving 12 bases between the germline ends. The CDR3 sequence is 15 residues long. CDR1 and CDR2 from the germline V gene are SGHAT and FQNNGV. The CDR3 spells CASSLKFRSGNTIYF. The CDR3 DNA sequence: TGTGCCAGCAGCTTAAAATTTCGGTCGGGAAACACCATATATTTT.

CDR3 region: CASSDGGGQVYGYTF. The CDR3 bases are TGTGCCAGCAGTGATGGGGGGGGACAGGTCTATGGCTACACCTTC. V usage is TRBV25-1 and J usage is TRBJ1-2, with 8 bases identical to TRBD1. Unmatched junction bases numbered 7, after V lost 3 bases and J lost 4 bases. CDR1 MGHDK and CDR2 SYGVNS come from the germline V gene. The CDR3 sequence is 15 residues long.

The J gene is TRBJ2-5, the V gene TRBV9; the D gene is possibly TRBD2 (5 bases). The germline V and J ends were trimmed by 0 bases and 5 bases, with 11 bases remaining between them. This CDR3 is built from 14 residues. The germline V gene has CDR1 SGDLS and CDR2 YYNGEE. The CDR3 DNA reads TGTGCCAGCAGCGTAGCTGAGGGAGTGGAGACCCAGTACTTC. As protein: CASSVAEGVETQYF.

The V call is TRBV7-9, the J call TRBJ2-5, with TRBD2 as a possible D gene (7 bases). V lost 7 bases, J lost 7 bases, and 13 bases lay in between. The CDR3 consists of 12 residues. Germline V gives CDR1 SEHNR, CDR2 FQNEAQ (reference sequence). This CDR3 is CASTAGEGTQYF. DNA of the CDR3: TGTGCCAGCACAGCAGGGGAGGGGACCCAGTACTTC.

This clone has a single count. J is TRBJ2-3 and V is TRBV10-3; D gene uncertain. V lost 0 bases and J 3 bases, leaving 7 bases between the germline ends. CDR3 length equals 14 residues. The germline gives CDR1 ENHRY, CDR2 SYGVKD. CDR3: CAISESTQTDTQYF. The CDR3 nucleotides are TGTGCCATCAGTGAGTCTACACAAACAGATACGCAGTATTTT.